The 30 T cell receptor beta chains below were found in one sample sequenced in a study of blood T cell repertoires in COVID-19. Repertoires were generated with immunoSEQ multiplex PCR, while TCRdb's copy carries only in-frame clones and drops some. Of about 250,000 clones in the sample, approximately 88% are singletons; the top ten hold roughly 0.8%. Material: peripheral blood. All receptors come from a woman under 40 with acute or convalescent COVID-19.

The chain recombines TRBV7-9 with TRBJ2-3; 9 positions match TRBD2. V gave up 4 bases and J gave up 8 bases; unmatched junction bases: 10. Germline-derived CDR1 and CDR2 are SEHNR and FQNEAQ (reference sequence). The CDR3 has 15 amino acids. The CDR3 region has the DNA TGTGCCAGCAGCTCCGGGACTAGCCGATTGGGTACGCAGTATTTT. This gives the protein CASSSGTSRLGTQYF.

The chain combines TRBV15 with TRBJ2-2; 11 positions agree with TRBD2. Germline CDR1 is LNHNV and CDR2 is YYDKDF (reference sequence). This CDR3 contains 17 residues. The V and J ends lost 0 bases and 7 bases, in that order; junction bases with no gene match: 7. The CDR3 reads CATSRDEGTSGDGELFF. CDR3 DNA: TGTGCCACCAGCAGAGATGAAGGGACTAGCGGTGACGGGGAGCTGTTTTTT. The complete variable domain, with remaining parts taken from reference TRBV15 and TRBJ2-2, reads DAMVIQNPRYQVTQFGKPVTLSCSQTLNHNVMYWYQQKSSQAPKLLFHYYDKDFNNEADTPDNFQSRRPNTSFCFLDIRSPGLGDTAMYLCATSRDEGTSGDGELFFGEGSRLTVL.

V is TRBV15 and J is TRBJ1-5; D unclear. V lost 0 bases and J lost 5, with 8 bases in between. The CDR3 has 14 amino acids. The germline V gene encodes CDR1 LNHNV and CDR2 YYDKDF (reference sequence). CDR3: CATSRDFADQPQHF. DNA for the CDR3: TGTGCCACCAGCAGAGATTTTGCAGATCAGCCCCAGCATTTT.

CDR3 residues: CASSPGTGQIGDTQYF. The DNA of the CDR3 is TGTGCCAGTAGTCCGGGGACAGGGCAAATTGGAGATACGCAGTATTTT. The V call is TRBV19, the J call TRBJ2-3; TRBD1 aligns across 9 bases. CDR1 is LNHDA and CDR2 is SQIVND in the germline V gene (reference sequence). V trimming: 5 bases; J trimming: 5 bases; junction bases outside the gene matches: 11. This CDR3 spans 16 amino acids.

The chain links TRBV7-9 to TRBJ2-7; D is uncertain. V gave up 5 bases and J gave up 3 bases, with 5 bases separating them. Germline V lookup: CDR1 SEHNR, CDR2 FQNEAQ (reference sequence). This CDR3 is built from 11 residues. The CDR3 sequence: CASSPGYEQYF. For the CDR3, the DNA is TGTGCCAGCAGCCCAGGCTACGAGCAGTACTTC. Filled out from reference TRBV7-9 and TRBJ2-7, the complete variable domain reads DTGVSQNPRHKITKRGQNVTFRCDPISEHNRLYWYRQTLGQGPEFLTYFQNEAQLEKSRLLSDRFSAERPKGSFSTLEIQRTEQGDSAMYLCASSPGYEQYFGPGTRLTVT.

V is TRBV2 and J is TRBJ1-6, with D possibly matching TRBD1 (5 bases). Germline CDR1 SNHLY, CDR2 FYNNEI. The CDR3 is 15 residues long. V dropped 0 bases and J dropped 10 bases, with 13 bases sitting between them. The CDR3 protein is CASSEAGRARSPLHF. CDR3 nucleotides: TGTGCCAGCAGTGAAGCTGGCAGGGCCCGATCACCCCTCCACTTT.

The rearrangement links TRBV30 to TRBJ2-3; the match to TRBD2 covers 8 bases. The germline V gene has CDR1 GTSNPN and CDR2 SVGIG (reference sequence). V trimming: 5 bases; J trimming: 9 bases; junction bases outside the gene matches: 13. The CDR3 consists of 14 residues. This CDR3 is CAWGAGRREGTQYF. The CDR3 DNA follows: TGTGCCTGGGGGGCGGGGCGTCGGGAGGGGACGCAGTATTTT.

The chain recombines TRBV3-1 (or the pseudogene TRBV3-2) with TRBJ2-5; 8 bases fit TRBD2. This CDR3 is 14 amino acids long. The V gene's germline CDR1 is LGHDT and CDR2 YNNKEL (reference sequence). The junction had 1 base not matched to a gene; V was cut back by 3 bases and J by 1 base. As DNA, the CDR3 is TGTGCCAGCAGCCACGGGACTAGCCAAGAGACCCAGTACTTC. It yields the protein CASSHGTSQETQYF.

This clone was seen just once. The chain employs TRBV5-4 and TRBJ1-2; D not certain. From germline, CDR1 is SGHNT and CDR2 YYREEE (reference sequence). The CDR3 is made up of 13 amino acids. Trimming stripped 2 bases from V and 8 bases from J, with 13 bases between. CDR3: CASSFSGSRGYTF. The CDR3 coding sequence is TGTGCCAGCAGCTTCTCTGGGTCGCGGGGCTACACCTTC.

The J gene is TRBJ2-2, the V gene TRBV12-5; the match to TRBD1 covers 7 bases. The trim removed 4 bases at V and 3 bases at J, leaving 11 bases unmatched. Germline V gives CDR1 LGHNT, CDR2 FRNRAP. The length of the CDR3 is 17 residues. CDR3 coding DNA: TGTGCTAGTGGTTGGACCTTAAGGGACAGAGACACCGGGGAGCTGTTTTTT. It encodes CASGWTLRDRDTGELFF.

In nucleotides, the CDR3 is TGTGCCAGCAGCGTCGATCCCGGGACAGTCTTTGAGCAGTACTTC. Its protein product is CASSVDPGTVFEQYF. The J gene is TRBJ2-7, the V gene TRBV9; the match to TRBD1 covers 7 bases. Germline CDR1 is SGDLS and CDR2 is YYNGEE. Losses at the gene ends were 2 bases for V and 7 bases for J; bases not matched to a gene: 12. The CDR3 covers 15 residues.

This chain uses TRBV27 with TRBJ2-7; 7 bases fit TRBD1. There are 14 residues in the CDR3. The V gene's germline CDR1 is MNHEY and CDR2 SMNVEV (reference sequence). J lost 3 bases, V lost 2 bases, and 4 bases had no gene match. This chain's CDR3 is CASSLTGQYYEQYF. The CDR3 nucleotides are TGTGCCAGCAGTTTAACGGGACAGTACTACGAGCAGTACTTC.

The V call is TRBV7-2, the J call TRBJ2-7; TRBD2 agrees at 12 bases. CDR1 SGHTA and CDR2 FQGNSA come from the germline V gene. Germline trimming cut 5 bases from V and 3 bases from J; bases unmatched to any gene: 5. The CDR3 covers 15 residues. The CDR3, as DNA: TGTGCCAGCAGCCTCGGACTAGCGGGAATCTACGAGCAGTACTTC. Its protein is CASSLGLAGIYEQYF.

The rearrangement links TRBV15 to TRBJ2-3, with TRBD2 matching 7 bases. Losses at the gene ends were 0 bases for V and 3 bases for J; bases not matched to a gene: 12. This CDR3 is 18 amino acids long. Germline-derived CDR1 and CDR2 are LNHNV and YYDKDF (reference sequence). The CDR3 DNA reads as TGTGCCACCAGCAGAGATCTAGGAGTAGCGGGTTATACAGATACGCAGTATTTT. This gives the protein CATSRDLGVAGYTDTQYF.

This clone came up once. The chain recombines TRBV19 with TRBJ1-1; unclear D gene. Looked up from germline, CDR1 is LNHDA and CDR2 is SQIVND (reference sequence). V lost 3 bases and J lost 1, with 12 bases in between. The CDR3 has 15 residues. The CDR3 coding sequence is TGTGCCAGTAGTATGGGGAGGGAGAGGAACACTGAAGCTTTCTTT. Translation gives CASSMGRERNTEAFF.

The rearrangement links TRBV5-4 to TRBJ1-6; perhaps TRBD1 as D (6 bases). The V gene's germline CDR1 is SGHNT and CDR2 YYREEE (reference sequence). The V and J ends lost 3 bases and 7 bases respectively, with 14 bases between them. The CDR3 length is 15 residues. CDR3 coding DNA: TGTGCCAGCAGCTGGGAACAGGGACTAAATTCACCCCTCCACTTT. It is translated as CASSWEQGLNSPLHF.

This clone was observed once. V is TRBV6-2 or TRBV6-3 and J is TRBJ2-5; D may be TRBD1 (6 bases). The CDR3 totals 15 residues. Trimming took 4 bases from V and 2 from J, leaving 14 bases between them. Germline CDR1 reads MNHEY; CDR2 reads SVGEGT. CDR3 amino acids: CASSLTRGFQETQYF. CDR3 coding DNA: TGTGCCAGCAGTTTAACGAGGGGGTTTCAAGAGACCCAGTACTTC.

The CDR3 DNA follows: TGTGCCAGCAGCCAAGTCCCTAGCGGAAGGAGCACAGATACGCAGTATTTT. It yields the protein CASSQVPSGRSTDTQYF. This chain connects TRBV3-1 (or the pseudogene TRBV3-2) to TRBJ2-3, with TRBD2 identical over 7 bases. Germline V lookup: CDR1 LGHDT, CDR2 YNNKEL (reference sequence). J gave up 0 bases and V 1 base, and 7 bases lay outside the gene matches. The CDR3 extends over 17 amino acids.

The chain recombines TRBV28 with TRBJ1-5, with D possibly being TRBD1 (6 bases). Deletions cut 4 bases from V and 3 bases from J, with 16 bases between. Germline values: CDR1 MDHEN, CDR2 SYDVKM. The CDR3 contains 16 residues. CDR3: CASSSQGSVLNQPQHF. CDR3 coding DNA: TGTGCCAGCAGTTCACAGGGCTCCGTCCTCAATCAGCCCCAGCATTTT. Together with reference TRBV28 and TRBJ1-5, the CDR3 gives the full variable domain: DVKVTQSSRYLVKRTGEKVFLECVQDMDHENMFWYRQDPGLGLRLIYFSYDVKMKEKGDIPEGYSVSREKKERFSLILESASTNQTSMYLCASSSQGSVLNQPQHFGDGTRLSIL.

The chain joins TRBV5-1 to TRBJ2-7; 8 nucleotides align to TRBD1. The CDR3 totals 14 residues. Germline trimming cut 6 bases from V and 1 base from J; bases unmatched to any gene: 6. Germline loops: CDR1 SGHRS, CDR2 YFSETQ. In DNA, the CDR3 is TGCGCCAGCACCCAGGACAGGGATTCCTACGAGCAGTACTTC. Translation gives CASTQDRDSYEQYF.

CDR3 sequence: CASSYGNYEKLFF. CDR3 DNA: TGTGCCAGCAGTTACGGGAATTATGAAAAACTGTTTTTT. J is TRBJ1-4 and V is TRBV12-3 or TRBV12-4; D is undetermined. V gave up 4 bases and J gave up 6 bases, with 9 bases separating them. This CDR3 has 13 amino acids.

The chain combines TRBV6-2 or TRBV6-3 with TRBJ1-2, with 7 bases that match TRBD1. Germline values: CDR1 MNHEY, CDR2 SVGEGT. The CDR3 is 13 amino acids. V shed 5 bases and J 4 bases; nucleotides not matched to a gene: 4. The CDR3 reads CASSETGPYGYTF. The CDR3 coding sequence is TGTGCCAGCAGTGAGACAGGGCCCTATGGCTACACCTTC.

The chain carries TRBV11-2 and TRBJ1-5, with 7 bases identical to TRBD1. The V gene end was trimmed by 1 base and the J gene end by 0 bases; junction bases not matched to a gene: 3. Germline V gives CDR1 SGHAT, CDR2 FQNNGV. The CDR3 contains 16 residues. The CDR3, as DNA: TGTGCCAGCAGCTTAGGAGGGGGCTTTAGCAATCAGCCCCAGCATTTT. This gives the protein CASSLGGGFSNQPQHF.

The chain joins TRBV5-1 to TRBJ2-2; TRBD2 agrees at 11 bases. This CDR3 comprises 17 residues. J gave up 5 bases and V 1 base, and 7 bases lay outside the gene matches. Germline values: CDR1 SGHRS, CDR2 YFSETQ. CDR3 amino acids: CASSLLPRTSGTGELFF. CDR3 DNA: TGCGCCAGCAGCTTGCTGCCCCGGACTAGCGGGACCGGGGAGCTGTTTTTT.

This chain uses TRBV27 with TRBJ1-5; 8 nucleotides align to TRBD1. The CDR3 contains 16 residues. Per germline, CDR1 MNHEY and CDR2 SMNVEV (reference sequence). V lost 5 bases to trimming and J lost 4 bases; unmatched junction nucleotides: 10. CDR3 nucleotides: TGTGCCAGCAGTCCCTGGACAGGGAGCGGTAATCAGCCCCAGCATTTT. Its translation is CASSPWTGSGNQPQHF.

The chain couples TRBV6-5 to TRBJ2-1; tentative D call: TRBD1 (5 bases). The ends were cut back, 8 bases at V and 2 bases at J, with 7 bases in the middle. Germline V CDR1 and CDR2: MNHEY, SVGAGI. This CDR3 has 12 residues. Here the CDR3 reads CASYRTYNEQFF. DNA of the CDR3: TGTGCCAGCTACAGGACCTACAATGAGCAGTTCTTC.

This chain uses TRBV7-9 with TRBJ1-2, with a weak D call TRBD1 (6 bases). Germline CDR1 is SEHNR and CDR2 is FQNEAQ (reference sequence). CDR3 length equals 16 residues. V was pared by 5 bases and J by 1 base, with 17 bases between. The CDR3 bases are TGTGCCAGCAGCCTACGACAGGACCAAAATAACTATGGCTACACCTTC. It yields the protein CASSLRQDQNNYGYTF.

The genes are TRBV18 and TRBJ1-1; 7 nucleotides line up with TRBD1. V shed 3 bases and J 3 bases; nucleotides not matched to a gene: 4. This CDR3 has 14 residues. Looked up from germline, CDR1 is KGHSH and CDR2 is LQKENI. Here the CDR3 DNA reads TGTGCCAGCTCACCGACAGGGTGGGACACTGAAGCTTTCTTT. Translation gives CASSPTGWDTEAFF.

The chain recombines TRBV6-2 or TRBV6-3 with TRBJ2-3; D is possibly TRBD2 (6 bases). The CDR3 is 15 residues long. V dropped 2 bases and J dropped 0 bases, with 9 bases sitting between them. Per germline, CDR1 MNHEY and CDR2 SVGEGT. The CDR3 sequence is CASSYGLTSTDTQYF. CDR3 bases: TGTGCCAGCAGTTACGGACTAACTAGCACAGATACGCAGTATTTT.

The V and J genes are TRBV9 and TRBJ1-4; a possible D gene is TRBD1 (5 bases). V was trimmed by 0 bases and J by 6 bases, leaving 6 bases between them. Germline V gene lookup returns CDR1 SGDLS and CDR2 YYNGEE. The CDR3 contains 13 residues. The CDR3 DNA follows: TGTGCCAGCAGCGTAGGGGGCTATGAAAAACTGTTTTTT. Encoded protein: CASSVGGYEKLFF. Looking up the rest from reference TRBV9 and TRBJ1-4 gives the full variable domain: DSGVTQTPKHLITATGQRVTLRCSPRSGDLSVYWYQQSLDQGLQFLIQYYNGEERAKGNILERFSAQQFPDLHSELNLSSLELGDSALYFCASSVGGYEKLFFGSGTQLSVL.